This T cell receptor (beta chain) was observed in a study of shared clonotypes between healthy human individuals. CD45RO-negative, CCR7-positively selected cells formed the naive CD8 fraction, excluding terminally differentiated effector memory CD45RA+ cells. The CDR3 covers 15 residues. Germline CDR1 reads SEHNR; CDR2 reads FQNEAQ (reference sequence). Trimming took 3 bases from V and 4 from J, leaving 13 bases between them. The repertoire was sequenced with immunoSEQ multiplex PCR; TCRdb's copy has only in-frame clones and lacks some. The repertoire includes about 680,000 clones, about 91% of them detected once, and 24% sits in the top ten.

The chain carries TRBV7-9 and TRBJ2-1; D remains unclear. The sample was naive CD8+ T cells sorted from blood. The receptor was derived from a young man in good health. The CDR3: CASSLHWSEYNEQFF. CDR3 coding DNA: TGTGCCAGCAGCTTGCATTGGTCAGAATACAATGAGCAGTTCTTC.